Listed here are 13 T cell receptor beta chains from one sample, sequenced in a study of graft-versus-host responses after intestinal transplantation. These receptors have no identified antigens. The assay was immunoSEQ multiplex PCR, and TCRdb's table has in-frame clones only and misses some. The profile shows tens of thousands of clones, approximately 96% of them singletons. The starting material was unstimulated CD8+ T cells sorted from spleen or lymph node cells, obtained before intestinal transplant. These receptors originate from a human donor who received an intestinal transplant.

The chain carries TRBV11-2 and TRBJ2-1, with 10 bases matching TRBD2. Germline trimming cut 3 bases from V and 4 bases from J; bases unmatched to any gene: 9. CDR1 SGHAT and CDR2 FQNNGV come from the germline V gene. The CDR3 loop spans 17 amino acids. DNA of the CDR3: TGTGCCAGCAGCTTCACCCAACTAGCGGGGTTATACAATGAGCAGTTCTTC. Translating it yields CASSFTQLAGLYNEQFF.

This clone was observed a single time. V and J are TRBV25-1 and TRBJ2-7; no reliable D call. This CDR3 has 11 residues. Germline CDR1 reads MGHDK; CDR2 reads SYGVNS. V gave up 8 bases and J gave up 4 bases, with 9 bases separating them. The CDR3 region has the DNA TGTGCCAGCGATTTTGGATACGAGCAGTACTTC. Translated: CASDFGYEQYF.

The genes are TRBV30 and TRBJ2-5; perhaps D is TRBD1 or TRBD2 (5 bases each). V was shortened by 4 bases and J by 5 bases, with 14 bases between the two germline ends. This CDR3 comprises 13 residues. CDR1 and CDR2 from the germline V gene are GTSNPN and SVGIG (reference sequence). The CDR3 DNA is TGTGCCTGGACCGGGACCCCGAGCGAGACCCAGTACTTC. It encodes CAWTGTPSETQYF.

V is TRBV19 and J is TRBJ2-1; D perhaps matches TRBD1 (6 bases). Trimming took off 6 bases at V and 7 bases at J, with 19 bases between the two ends. Germline CDR1 LNHDA, CDR2 SQIVND (reference sequence). The CDR3 extends over 15 amino acids. The CDR3 here is CASSLKGGLWNEQFF. Written as DNA, the CDR3 is TGTGCCAGTAGCCTAAAAGGGGGATTGTGGAATGAGCAGTTCTTC. The variable domain in full, completed from reference TRBV19 and TRBJ2-1, reads DGGITQSPKYLFRKEGQNVTLSCEQNLNHDAMYWYRQDPGQGLRLIYYSQIVNDFQKGDIAEGYSVSREKKESFPLTVTSAQKNPTAFYLCASSLKGGLWNEQFFGPGTRLTVL.

The chain recombines TRBV13 with TRBJ2-1; D call uncertain. Germline CDR1 and CDR2: PRHDT and FYEKMQ (reference sequence). CDR3 length equals 13 residues. Trimming removed 0 bases from V and 7 bases from J, with 7 bases in between. CDR3 region: CASSLGGLNEQFF. For the CDR3, the DNA is TGTGCCAGCAGCTTAGGAGGCCTAAATGAGCAGTTCTTC. Variable domain in full (rest from reference TRBV13 and TRBJ2-1): AAGVIQSPRHLIKEKRETATLKCYPIPRHDTVYWYQQGPGQDPQFLISFYEKMQSDKGSIPDRFSAQQFSDYHSELNMSSLELGDSALYFCASSLGGLNEQFFGPGTRLTVL.

The rearrangement joins TRBV29-1 to TRBJ2-1; the D is unclear. V was trimmed by 0 bases and J by 2 bases, leaving 20 bases between them. This CDR3 comprises 18 residues. Per the germline V gene, CDR1 is SQVTM and CDR2 is ANQGSEA. CDR3 sequence: CSVEDPSVAPLTYNEQFF. Written as DNA, the CDR3 is TGCAGCGTTGAAGATCCATCGGTGGCACCTCTTACCTACAATGAGCAGTTCTTC.

This chain's CDR3 is CASSLWDAGVGYEQYF. The CDR3 nucleotides are TGCGCCAGCAGCTTGTGGGACGCTGGGGTCGGGTACGAGCAGTACTTC. V and J are TRBV5-1 and TRBJ2-7; D tentatively reads TRBD1 or TRBD2 (5 bases each). CDR1 SGHRS and CDR2 YFSETQ come from the germline V gene. The germline V and J ends were trimmed by 1 base and 4 bases, with 18 bases remaining between them. CDR3 length equals 16 residues. The whole variable domain, remainder taken from reference TRBV5-1 and TRBJ2-7, is KAGVTQTPRYLIKTRGQQVTLSCSPISGHRSVSWYQQTPGQGLQFLFEYFSETQRNKGNFPGRFSGRQFSNSRSEMNVSTLELGDSALYLCASSLWDAGVGYEQYFGPGTRLTVT.

This clone was counted a few times. The chain joins TRBV6-5 to TRBJ1-2; 7 positions match TRBD1. Per germline, CDR1 MNHEY and CDR2 SVGAGI. The J segment lost 4 bases and the V segment lost 4 bases, leaving 6 bases of the junction unmatched. This CDR3 region has 14 residues. DNA for the CDR3: TGTGCCAGCAGTTCCAGGGGGATCTTCTATGGCTACACCTTC. Protein: CASSSRGIFYGYTF.

J is TRBJ2-5 and V is TRBV4-2; D possibly matches TRBD1 or TRBD2 (5 bases each). This CDR3 contains 17 residues. V lost 4 bases and J 1 base, leaving 19 bases between the germline ends. Germline V gene data show CDR1 as LGHNA and CDR2 as YNFKEQ. CDR3 nucleotide sequence: TGTGCCAGCAGCCCGGCCTTGGGAGCGAGGGGCCAAGAGACCCAGTACTTC. Its protein is CASSPALGARGQETQYF.

This chain uses TRBV27 with TRBJ2-5; D may be TRBD2 (6 bases). V lost 3 bases to trimming and J lost 1 base, with 15 bases between them. Per germline, CDR1 MNHEY and CDR2 SMNVEV (reference sequence). This CDR3 comprises 16 residues. This CDR3 is CASSLRRDLIQETQYF. The DNA for the CDR3 is TGTGCCAGCAGTTTGAGGCGGGACCTAATCCAAGAGACCCAGTACTTC.

The chain combines TRBV4-1 with TRBJ1-5; 7 nucleotides align to TRBD1. CDR3 length: 14 residues. J gave up 5 bases and V 6 bases, and 7 bases lay outside the gene matches. Germline CDR1 is MGHRA and CDR2 is YSYEKL. CDR3 nucleotide sequence: TGCGCCAGCAGTCCCCCAGGGGGGCATCAGCCCCAGCATTTT. Its translation is CASSPPGGHQPQHF.

This clone appeared a single time. V gene TRBV28 combines with J gene TRBJ2-1; no clear D gene. The CDR3 has 13 amino acids. V lost 6 bases and J lost 0, with 6 bases in between. The germline V gene encodes CDR1 MDHEN and CDR2 SYDVKM. CDR3 bases: TGTGCCAGCAGCAAGATCTCCTACAATGAGCAGTTCTTC. Amino acids: CASSKISYNEQFF.

V and J are TRBV25-1 and TRBJ2-7, with 7 bases lining up with TRBD2. J gave up 2 bases and V 2 bases, and 9 bases lay outside the gene matches. The germline V gene encodes CDR1 MGHDK and CDR2 SYGVNS. The CDR3 extends over 16 amino acids. DNA for the CDR3: TGTGCCAGCAGTGAAGGGTGGGCTAGCGGAACCTACGAGCAGTACTTC. This sequence encodes CASSEGWASGTYEQYF.